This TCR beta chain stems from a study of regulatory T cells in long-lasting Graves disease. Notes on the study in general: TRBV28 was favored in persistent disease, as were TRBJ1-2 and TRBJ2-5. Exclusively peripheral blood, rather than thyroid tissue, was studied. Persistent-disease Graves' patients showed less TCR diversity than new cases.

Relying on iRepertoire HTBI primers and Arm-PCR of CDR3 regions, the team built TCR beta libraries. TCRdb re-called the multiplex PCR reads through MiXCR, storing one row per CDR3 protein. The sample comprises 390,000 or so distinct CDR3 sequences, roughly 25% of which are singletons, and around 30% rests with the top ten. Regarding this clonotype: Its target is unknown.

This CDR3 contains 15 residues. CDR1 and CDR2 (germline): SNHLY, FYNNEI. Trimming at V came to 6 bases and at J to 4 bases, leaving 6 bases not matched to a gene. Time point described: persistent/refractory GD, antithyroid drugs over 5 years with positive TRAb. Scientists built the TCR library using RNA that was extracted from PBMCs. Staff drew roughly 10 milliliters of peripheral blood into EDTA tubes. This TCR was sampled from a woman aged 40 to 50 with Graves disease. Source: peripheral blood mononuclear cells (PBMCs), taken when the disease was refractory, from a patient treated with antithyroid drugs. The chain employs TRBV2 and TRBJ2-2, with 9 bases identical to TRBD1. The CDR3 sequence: CASRGTGTGTGELFF. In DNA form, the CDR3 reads TGTGCCAGCAGAGGGACAGGGACGGGCACCGGGGAGCTGTTTTTT.